The next 30 T cell receptor beta chains were all read from a single sample in a study of cytomegalovirus exposure and HLA in healthy donors. The PCR contained 60 Vbeta and 13 Jbeta primers. The assay was immunoSEQ multiplex PCR, and TCRdb's table has in-frame clones only and misses some. The table lists about 130,000 clones. The material sequenced was PBMCs. The source of these receptors is a man in his forties in good health and CMV-seronegative.

The gene calls are TRBV27 and TRBJ2-6, with TRBD2 as a possible D gene (5 bases). V gave up 0 bases and J gave up 2 bases, with 5 bases separating them. Germline V CDR1 and CDR2: MNHEY, SMNVEV (reference sequence). This CDR3 contains 15 residues. The CDR3 reads CASSLSRAGANVLTF. The CDR3 DNA reads TGTGCCAGCAGTTTATCGAGGGCTGGGGCCAACGTCCTGACTTTC.

The V gene is TRBV7-6, the J gene TRBJ1-3; TRBD1 matches 9 bases. The V gene end was trimmed by 4 bases and the J gene end by 0 bases; junction bases not matched to a gene: 4. Germline CDR1 SGHVS, CDR2 FNYEAQ. The length of the CDR3 is 16 residues. The DNA of the CDR3 is TGTGCCAGCAGCTCAAGGGGACAGGGCTCTGGAAACACCATATATTTT. This sequence encodes CASSSRGQGSGNTIYF.

This chain uses TRBV5-4 with TRBJ2-2; D is possibly TRBD1 (6 bases). This CDR3 has 15 residues. Germline V gene sequence: CDR1 SGHNT, CDR2 YYREEE (reference sequence). The germline V and J ends were trimmed by 7 bases and 0 bases, with 13 bases remaining between them. Here the CDR3 DNA reads TGTGCCAGCGGGCTACAGGGCGCGAACACCGGGGAGCTGTTTTTT. Translating it yields CASGLQGANTGELFF.

The gene calls are TRBV5-1 and TRBJ2-1, with 7 positions matching TRBD2. Germline loops: CDR1 SGHRS, CDR2 YFSETQ. CDR3 length equals 14 residues. V lost 5 bases and J lost 6; bases outside the gene matches: 8. The CDR3 DNA sequence: TGCGCCAGCAGAAACCCCGGCGGGGGCAATGAGCAGTTCTTC. Translation: CASRNPGGGNEQFF.

The rearrangement joins TRBV6-1 to TRBJ1-2, with 11 bases aligning to TRBD1. The CDR3 length is 15 residues. V lost 1 base, J lost 2 bases, and 0 bases stayed unmatched. Looked up from germline, CDR1 is MNHNS and CDR2 is SASEGT. CDR3 in amino acids: CASSEGDRGNYGYTF. CDR3 nucleotides: TGTGCCAGCAGTGAAGGGGACAGGGGGAACTATGGCTACACCTTC.

The rearrangement joins TRBV30 to TRBJ1-1, with 7 bases matching TRBD1. Trimming at V came to 0 bases and at J to 3 bases, leaving 7 bases not matched to a gene. CDR1 is GTSNPN, CDR2 SVGIG, per germline (reference sequence). The CDR3 runs to 15 residues. The CDR3 here is CAWSVSGGTHTEAFF. The DNA for the CDR3 is TGTGCCTGGAGTGTGTCAGGGGGAACACACACTGAAGCTTTCTTT.

This rearrangement joins TRBV7-6 to TRBJ2-1; 8 nucleotides match TRBD2. CDR1 and CDR2 from the germline V gene are SGHVS and FNYEAQ. Trimming took 4 bases from V and 0 from J; bases not matched to a gene: 8. This CDR3 is 17 amino acids long. The CDR3 sequence is CASSSSSGGRSYNEQFF. The CDR3 DNA is TGTGCCAGCAGCTCGAGCAGCGGGGGCCGCTCCTACAATGAGCAGTTCTTC. The entire variable domain, with the rest obtained from reference TRBV7-6 and TRBJ2-1, is as follows: GAGVSQSPRYKVTKRGQDVALRCDPISGHVSLYWYRQALGQGPEFLTYFNYEAQQDKSGLPNDRFSAERPEGSISTLTIQRTEQRDSAMYRCASSSSSGGRSYNEQFFGPGTRLTVL.

The chain is built from TRBV6-1 and TRBJ2-7; 10 bases agree with TRBD2. The CDR3 is 13 amino acids. Trimming cost V 7 bases and J 6 bases; bases outside gene matches: 6. Germline lookup yields CDR1 MNHNS and CDR2 SASEGT. The CDR3, as DNA: TGTGCCAGCAAGGCTAGCGGGAGTCCCGAGCAGTACTTC. Its translation: CASKASGSPEQYF.

This chain connects TRBV11-2 to TRBJ2-7, with 8 bases matching TRBD2. V lost 1 base to trimming and J lost 12 bases; unmatched junction nucleotides: 5. The CDR3 runs 12 residues. CDR1 SGHAT and CDR2 FQNNGV come from the germline V gene. CDR3: CASSLGLSGTYF. In DNA form, the CDR3 reads TGTGCCAGCAGCTTAGGCCTTAGCGGGACGTACTTC.

The chain is built from TRBV25-1 and TRBJ2-7; TRBD1 aligns across 7 bases. The germline V gene encodes CDR1 MGHDK and CDR2 SYGVNS. The CDR3 consists of 15 residues. The V segment lost 2 bases and the J segment 6 bases; nucleotides outside the gene matches: 10. The CDR3 is CASSELSTGMGEQYF. Written as DNA, the CDR3 is TGTGCCAGCAGTGAACTTTCGACAGGGATGGGCGAGCAGTACTTC.

The chain couples TRBV18 to TRBJ2-7; maybe TRBD2 (5 bases). Germline V gene lookup returns CDR1 KGHSH and CDR2 LQKENI. The V end lost 11 bases, the J end lost 6 bases, and 14 bases lay between the germline ends. The CDR3 loop spans 11 amino acids. The CDR3 coding sequence is TGTGCCTCCTCGGCGGGTTCCGAGCAGTACTTC. It translates to CASSAGSEQYF. Filled out from reference TRBV18 and TRBJ2-7, the complete variable domain reads NAGVMQNPRHLVRRRGQEARLRCSPMKGHSHVYWYRQLPEEGLKFMVYLQKENIIDESGMPKERFSAEFPKEGPSILRIQQVVRGDSAAYFCASSAGSEQYFGPGTRLTVT.

The V call is TRBV2, the J call TRBJ2-3; TRBD1 is a possible D gene (5 bases). Trimming removed 4 bases at V and 6 bases at J, with 14 bases between. The CDR3 is 14 amino acids. Germline-derived CDR1 and CDR2 are SNHLY and FYNNEI. The CDR3 here is CASSADRNRDTQYF. DNA of the CDR3: TGTGCCAGCAGTGCAGACCGCAACAGGGATACGCAGTATTTT.

This chain joins TRBV19 and TRBJ1-2; 9 bases map to TRBD1. V lost 5 bases and J lost 7; bases outside the gene matches: 11. Germline V gene lookup returns CDR1 LNHDA and CDR2 SQIVND (reference sequence). This CDR3 spans 15 amino acids. The CDR3 reads CASSLDRGTRGGYTF. CDR3 nucleotides: TGTGCCAGTAGTTTGGACAGGGGCACGAGGGGTGGCTACACCTTC.

CDR3: CASSTRYEQFF. The DNA for the CDR3 is TGTGCCAGCAGTACCAGGTATGAGCAGTTCTTC. The chain has TRBV6-5 and TRBJ2-1; D remains ambiguous. V was shortened by 5 bases and J by 8 bases, with 7 bases between the two germline ends. Germline CDR1 reads MNHEY; CDR2 reads SVGAGI. The CDR3 has 11 residues.

The gene calls are TRBV27 and TRBJ2-7, with 7 bases identical to TRBD1. Trimming at V came to 5 bases and at J to 6 bases, leaving 13 bases not matched to a gene. Germline CDR1 is MNHEY and CDR2 is SMNVEV (reference sequence). The CDR3 loop spans 15 amino acids. The CDR3 DNA follows: TGTGCCAGCAGTCCCCGACAGGGCCTAACGGTCGAGCAGTACTTC. This sequence encodes CASSPRQGLTVEQYF.

The rearrangement links TRBV11-2 to TRBJ2-2, with TRBD1 matching 11 bases. Germline V lookup: CDR1 SGHAT, CDR2 FQNNGV. The CDR3 contains 18 residues. The junction had 9 bases not matched to a gene; V was cut back by 1 base and J by 5 bases. CDR3 nucleotides: TGTGCCAGCAGCTTAGGTGCCGGACAGGGGGCTTTTACCGGGGAGCTGTTTTTT. Its protein is CASSLGAGQGAFTGELFF.

The chain is built from TRBV30 and TRBJ2-1, with 8 positions matching TRBD2. The V and J ends lost 3 bases and 4 bases, in that order; junction bases with no gene match: 2. CDR1 GTSNPN and CDR2 SVGIG come from the germline V gene (reference sequence). The CDR3 runs to 13 residues. CDR3: CAWSTSGYNEQFF. CDR3 nucleotide sequence: TGTGCCTGGAGCACTAGCGGATACAATGAGCAGTTCTTC.

The chain joins TRBV11-3 to TRBJ1-4; 8 nucleotides line up with TRBD1. Germline CDR1 is SGHNT and CDR2 is YENEEA. The V and J ends lost 5 bases and 0 bases, in that order; junction bases with no gene match: 5. The CDR3 spans 16 residues. As DNA, the CDR3 is TGTGCCAGCAGCCCCCGACAGGGGACAACTAATGAAAAACTGTTTTTT. It translates to CASSPRQGTTNEKLFF.

The chain carries TRBV27 and TRBJ1-5, with unresolved D. Germline-derived CDR1 and CDR2 are MNHEY and SMNVEV (reference sequence). This CDR3 comprises 14 residues. V was shortened by 2 bases and J by 3 bases, with 8 bases between the two germline ends. This CDR3 reads CASSLTGFNQPQHF. CDR3 DNA: TGTGCCAGCAGTTTAACGGGGTTCAATCAGCCCCAGCATTTT.

The J gene is TRBJ2-3, the V gene TRBV5-5, with a possible D match to TRBD2 (5 bases). CDR1 SGHKS and CDR2 YYEKEE come from the germline V gene (reference sequence). The CDR3 loop spans 18 amino acids. Trimming stripped 5 bases from V and 0 bases from J, with 22 bases between. The CDR3: CASRSGSPRSASTDTQYF. For the CDR3, the DNA is TGTGCCAGCAGATCGGGGTCCCCCCGAAGTGCTAGCACAGATACGCAGTATTTT. The full variable domain, rest sourced from reference TRBV5-5 and TRBJ2-3, is DAGVTQSPTHLIKTRGQQVTLRCSPISGHKSVSWYQQVLGQGPQFIFQYYEKEERGRGNFPDRFSARQFPNYSSELNVNALLLGDSALYLCASRSGSPRSASTDTQYFGPGTRLTVL.

The chain couples TRBV27 to TRBJ1-5; tentatively, D is TRBD1 (5 bases). This CDR3 has 13 amino acids. Germline values: CDR1 MNHEY, CDR2 SMNVEV (reference sequence). The V and J ends lost 4 bases and 6 bases respectively, with 10 bases between them. This CDR3 is CASSSRGFQPQHF. The CDR3 region has the DNA TGTGCCAGCAGTTCAAGGGGTTTTCAGCCCCAGCATTTT.

The rearrangement joins TRBV11-2 to TRBJ2-1; D uncertain. This CDR3 has 14 amino acids. Trimming took off 5 bases at V and 0 bases at J, with 8 bases between the two ends. Per germline, CDR1 SGHAT and CDR2 FQNNGV. In nucleotides, the CDR3 is TGTGCCAGCAGCCGAGGCAGCTCCTACAATGAGCAGTTCTTC. Amino acid sequence: CASSRGSSYNEQFF.

This rearrangement joins TRBV2 to TRBJ2-2, with D possibly TRBD1 on 5 matching bases. The CDR3 is 13 residues long. V was clipped by 7 bases and J by 3 bases, with 9 bases between them. Looked up from germline, CDR1 is SNHLY and CDR2 is FYNNEI. The CDR3, as DNA: TGTGCCAGCACTGGGGCGGACACCGGGGAGCTGTTTTTT. Encoded protein: CASTGADTGELFF.

CDR3 in DNA: TGTGCCAGCAGCGTAGGACTCAGGGACACTGAAGCTTTCTTT. Translation gives CASSVGLRDTEAFF. The rearrangement links TRBV7-9 to TRBJ1-1, with D maybe TRBD1 (5 bases). Looked up from germline, CDR1 is SEHNR and CDR2 is FQNEAQ (reference sequence). CDR3 size: 14 residues. Trimming shortened V by 5 bases and J by 3 bases, and 13 bases separated the two germline ends. The variable domain in full, completed from reference TRBV7-9 and TRBJ1-1, reads DTGVSQNPRHKITKRGQNVTFRCDPISEHNRLYWYRQTLGQGPEFLTYFQNEAQLEKSRLLSDRFSAERPKGSFSTLEIQRTEQGDSAMYLCASSVGLRDTEAFFGQGTRLTVV.

This chain connects TRBV19 to TRBJ2-1, with TRBD2 matching over 10 bases. Trimming removed 3 bases from V and 1 base from J; junction bases left unmatched: 3. Germline values: CDR1 LNHDA, CDR2 SQIVND (reference sequence). This CDR3 comprises 16 residues. CDR3 in amino acids: CASSIPSGSSYNEQFF. As DNA, the CDR3 is TGTGCCAGTAGTATCCCTAGCGGGAGTTCCTACAATGAGCAGTTCTTC.

The J gene is TRBJ2-1, the V gene TRBV29-1; 11 positions match TRBD2. V trimming: 4 bases; J trimming: 6 bases; junction bases outside the gene matches: 11. Germline V gene sequence: CDR1 SQVTM, CDR2 ANQGSEA. The CDR3 sequence is 16 residues long. Here the CDR3 reads CSVGGTSGSAINEQFF. CDR3 nucleotides: TGCAGCGTTGGCGGGACTAGCGGTTCCGCGATCAATGAGCAGTTCTTC.

The CDR3 coding sequence is TGTGCCTGGGCGGGACTAGGAGACGAGCAGTACTTC. It codes for CAWAGLGDEQYF. The chain recombines TRBV30 with TRBJ2-7, with 8 bases aligning to TRBD2. The V gene end was trimmed by 5 bases and the J gene end by 5 bases; junction bases not matched to a gene: 5. Germline V CDR1 and CDR2: GTSNPN, SVGIG (reference sequence). The CDR3 totals 12 residues.

The V gene is TRBV28, the J gene TRBJ1-2, with 7 bases identical to TRBD1. The germline CDR1 and CDR2 sequences are MDHEN and SYDVKM. The CDR3 consists of 18 residues. V was clipped by 3 bases and J by 7 bases; unmatched bases: 20. This CDR3 reads CASSFTATGKKSIGGYTF. In DNA form, the CDR3 reads TGTGCCAGCAGTTTTACGGCGACAGGGAAAAAAAGTATTGGTGGCTACACCTTC.

This chain links TRBV2 with TRBJ2-5, with 12 bases fitting TRBD1. Per the germline V gene, CDR1 is SNHLY and CDR2 is FYNNEI. Unmatched junction bases numbered 5, after V lost 5 bases and J lost 1 base. CDR3 length: 16 residues. The CDR3 spells CASSSGTGGGQETQYF. The CDR3 coding sequence is TGTGCCAGCAGTTCCGGGACAGGGGGCGGCCAAGAGACCCAGTACTTC.

The chain recombines TRBV10-3 with TRBJ2-3, with D possibly TRBD2 on 6 matching bases. V dropped 3 bases and J dropped 5 bases, with 12 bases sitting between them. Germline V gene lookup returns CDR1 ENHRY and CDR2 SYGVKD. The CDR3 is made up of 14 amino acids. This CDR3 reads CAISDRELRDTQYF. Written as DNA, the CDR3 is TGTGCCATCAGTGATCGGGAGTTGAGAGATACGCAGTATTTT.